This is a list of T cell receptor beta chains from one sample in a study of blood T cell dynamics during melanoma immunotherapy. Only in-frame clones appear in the TCRdb table, and some are missing; sequencing was by immunoSEQ multiplex PCR. The table lists 8,000 to 10,000 clones, 65% to 90% of them singletons, with more than 1% in the top ten. The sample was blood, taken from a patient treated with checkpoint blockade. The receptor set was obtained from a human donor with melanoma. Both conserved end residues are part of each CDR3. A D gene is named only where the DNA matches it firmly. Clone size, where shown, is once, few, many, or a class for clones that have expanded.

V gene	D gene	clone size	J gene	CDR3 DNA	CDR3 protein
TRBV7-6	.	.	TRBJ2-1	TGTGCCAGCAAACCCGAACAGTCGGACAATGAGCAGTTCTTC	CASKPEQSDNEQFF
TRBV7-8	.	.	TRBJ1-4	TGTGCCAGCAGCTTGAGTAGACAGGTCCTTAATGAAAAACTGTTTTTT	CASSLSRQVLNEKLFF
TRBV5-6	TRBD2	.	TRBJ2-7	TGTGCCAGCAGCGTCGGACTAGCGGGGGGGCGTCAGTACTTC	CASSVGLAGGRQYF
TRBV30	TRBD1	.	TRBJ2-2	TGTGCCTGGAGTGATCAGGGGGTAACCGGGGAGCTGTTTTTT	CAWSDQGVTGELFF
TRBV30	.	.	TRBJ1-4	TGTGCCTGGAGTCCGAATGGGAATGAAAAACTGTTTTTT	CAWSPNGNEKLFF
TRBV5-1	.	.	TRBJ1-4	TGCGCCAGCAGCTTGGCACTAGGGGCGAATGAAAAACTGTTTTTT	CASSLALGANEKLFF
TRBV6-4	TRBD1	.	TRBJ2-7	TGTGCCAGCAGTAACCGGGACAGGATATACGAGCAGTACTTC	CASSNRDRIYEQYF
TRBV19	.	.	TRBJ2-5	TGTGCCAGTAGTCAGGAGAGGTACCAAGAGACCCAGTACTTC	CASSQERYQETQYF
TRBV2	TRBD1	.	TRBJ1-5	TGTGCCAGCAGGGGACAGGGGGCAGATAGCAATCAGCCCCAGCATTTT	CASRGQGADSNQPQHF
TRBV9	.	.	TRBJ2-1	TGTGCCAGCAGCACCTTACGACGGGATGAGCAGTTCTTC	CASSTLRRDEQFF
TRBV2	TRBD2	.	TRBJ2-2	TGTGCCAGCAGTGAGACTAGCGGGGTCGGCGGGGAGCTGTTTTTT	CASSETSGVGGELFF
TRBV5-6	.	.	TRBJ1-5	TGTGCCAGCAGCTTCGTTGATCAGCCCCAGCATTTT	CASSFVDQPQHF
TRBV11-2	.	.	TRBJ2-2	TGTGCCAGCAGCTTATATGCAGGGGACACCGGGGAGCTGTTTTTT	CASSLYAGDTGELFF
TRBV6-5	.	.	TRBJ1-4	TGTGCCAGCAGTTCCCGAGGAGGGAGGATGGAAAAACTGTTTTTT	CASSSRGGRMEKLFF
TRBV6-6	TRBD1	.	TRBJ1-2	TGTGCCAGCACCCGGACAGGGGGCGCAGGTGGCTACACCTTC	CASTRTGGAGGYTF
TRBV4-2	TRBD2	.	TRBJ2-3	TGTGCCAGCAGCCAAGAGGGCGGGGGGGATTCAGATACGCAGTATTTT	CASSQEGGGDSDTQYF
TRBV9	.	.	TRBJ1-2	TGTGCCAGCAGCGCCGACTCTGCAGGGTTTAACTATGGCTACACCTTC	CASSADSAGFNYGYTF
TRBV6-4	TRBD1	.	TRBJ2-1	TGTGCCAGCAGTGTCCTGACAGGGGTAGAGCAGTTCTTC	CASSVLTGVEQFF
TRBV6-4	TRBD2	.	TRBJ2-3	TGTGCCAGCAGCGTGGGACTAGCGCGCACAGATACGCAGTATTTT	CASSVGLARTDTQYF
TRBV11-2	TRBD1	.	TRBJ2-4	TGTGCCAGCAGCTTAGATCGGGCAGGACAGGGCCCTTTGGGCAAAAACATTCAGTACTTC	CASSLDRAGQGPLGKNIQYF
TRBV29-1	.	.	TRBJ2-3	TGCAGCGTTGACGTTGGCGGGGCCGACCTAAGAACAGATACGCAGTATTTT	CSVDVGGADLRTDTQYF
TRBV7-7	TRBD1	.	TRBJ2-1	TGTGCTAGCAGCTTGGACAGGGGCGATGAGCAGTTCTTC	CASSLDRGDEQFF
TRBV6-5	TRBD2	.	TRBJ2-3	TGTGCCAGCAGTTCAAGACTAGCGGGAGGCACAGATACGCAGTATTTT	CASSSRLAGGTDTQYF
TRBV29-1	.	.	TRBJ1-2	TGCAGCGTTGATATCCGGGACGTCTATGGCTACACCTTC	CSVDIRDVYGYTF
TRBV10-2	.	once	TRBJ2-1	TGCGCCAGCAGTGCTGGACAGACTTCATACAATGAGCAGTTCTTC	CASSAGQTSYNEQFF
TRBV7-3	.	.	TRBJ2-2	TGTGCCAGCAGCTCTAGACCGACCTCGAACACCGGGGAGCTGTTTTTT	CASSSRPTSNTGELFF
TRBV7-9	TRBD1	.	TRBJ2-3	TGTGCCAGCAGCTCCCAGGGGGCCACCCCGACAGATACGCAGTATTTT	CASSSQGATPTDTQYF
TRBV6-6	TRBD1	.	TRBJ1-4	TGTGCCAGCACCGGGACAGGCTCTAATGAAAAACTGTTTTTT	CASTGTGSNEKLFF
TRBV5-8	TRBD1	.	TRBJ2-7	TGTGCCAGCAGCTATGGACAGGGGCGGAACGAGCAGTACTTC	CASSYGQGRNEQYF
TRBV5-5	TRBD1	.	TRBJ1-3	TGTGCCAGCAGCCGGGACAGGGGCTCTGGAAACACCATATATTTT	CASSRDRGSGNTIYF